Shown below are 32 T cell receptor beta chains from a single sample sequenced in a study of regulatory T cells in long-lasting Graves disease. Time point denoted: newly diagnosed GD, antithyroid drugs for less than 3 months. From PBMCs, RNA was extracted and then used to make the TCR library. Building of the TCR beta libraries involved iRepertoire HTBI primers and Arm-PCR of CDR3 regions. From the multiplex PCR reads, TCRdb called clonotypes with MiXCR, one entry per CDR3 protein. The sample has about 620,000 distinct CDR3 sequences; roughly 15% are singletons. These same data were also listed under a study on T cells in Graves' hyperthyroidism and ophthalmopathy.

Source: peripheral blood mononuclear cells (PBMCs), taken at new diagnosis, from a patient treated with antithyroid drugs. Every receptor here comes from a woman in her twenties or thirties with Graves disease.

At least ten counts were recorded for this clonotype. V is TRBV18 and J is TRBJ1-5; no clear D gene. Germline loops: CDR1 KGHSH, CDR2 LQKENI. V was pared by 3 bases and J by 5 bases, with 8 bases between. The CDR3 is made up of 13 amino acids. The CDR3: CASSPGEYQPQHF. The CDR3 region has the DNA TGTGCCAGCTCACCGGGAGAGTATCAGCCCCAGCATTTT.

A few counts support this clonotype. The rearrangement links TRBV5-1 to TRBJ2-7; D remains ambiguous. The ends were cut back, 0 bases at V and 3 bases at J, with 13 bases in the middle. Germline V gives CDR1 SGHRS, CDR2 YFSETQ. CDR3 size: 15 residues. The CDR3 reads CASSLVSNSYYEQYF. In nucleotides, the CDR3 is TGCGCCAGCAGCTTGGTTAGTAACTCCTACTACGAGCAGTACTTC.

In this sample, this clonotype turned up a few times. The chain uses TRBV6-2 or TRBV6-3 and TRBJ1-1; 8 bases are a match to TRBD1. The J segment lost 10 bases and the V segment lost 9 bases, leaving 10 bases of the junction unmatched. The CDR3 extends over 12 amino acids. CDR1 is MNHEY, CDR2 SVGEGT, per germline. Here the CDR3 reads CASHRDRFIAFF. The CDR3 DNA follows: TGTGCCAGTCATAGGGACAGGTTTATAGCTTTCTTT.

This clonotype was seen at least ten times. The chain is built from TRBV28 and TRBJ1-2; D is undetermined. The CDR3 is made up of 13 amino acids. V lost 6 bases and J 2 bases, leaving 10 bases between the germline ends. CDR1 and CDR2 (germline): MDHEN, SYDVKM. The CDR3: CASSEKHNYGYTF. In nucleotides, the CDR3 is TGTGCCAGCAGCGAAAAACACAACTATGGCTACACCTTC.

A few counts support this clonotype. The CDR3 DNA sequence: TGTGCCAGCAGCCAAGCCTCAGCGGGGACCTACAATGAGCAGTTCTTC. It specifies CASSQASAGTYNEQFF. The rearrangement joins TRBV11-2 to TRBJ2-1; 7 nucleotides line up with TRBD2. This CDR3 comprises 16 residues. CDR1 SGHAT and CDR2 FQNNGV come from the germline V gene. Trimming cost V 5 bases and J 2 bases; bases outside gene matches: 9.

This clonotype came up a few times. The V gene is TRBV30, the J gene TRBJ1-1; the match to TRBD1 covers 9 bases. CDR3 size: 15 residues. Germline trimming cut 1 base from V and 0 bases from J; bases unmatched to any gene: 3. The V gene's germline CDR1 is GTSNPN and CDR2 SVGIG (reference sequence). CDR3 bases: TGTGCCTGGAGTGATGGGGACAGGGTGAACACTGAAGCTTTCTTT. It encodes CAWSDGDRVNTEAFF.

V and J are TRBV6-2 or TRBV6-3 and TRBJ1-5, with no clear D. Trimming cost V 7 bases and J 3 bases, with 13 bases left between them. The CDR3 runs to 14 residues. Germline V gene lookup returns CDR1 MNHEY and CDR2 SVGEGT. This chain's CDR3 is CASKVLGINQPQHF. The CDR3 DNA sequence: TGTGCCAGCAAAGTTCTCGGGATCAATCAGCCCCAGCATTTT.

V is TRBV7-9 and J is TRBJ2-3; D gene uncertain. The CDR3 has 15 amino acids. Trimming removed 1 base at V and 4 bases at J, with 12 bases between. The germline V gene has CDR1 SEHNR and CDR2 FQNEAQ (reference sequence). The CDR3 DNA follows: TGTGCCAGCAGCTTAGGGGTACTGGCATCAGATACGCAGTATTTT. It codes for CASSLGVLASDTQYF. Full variable domain (outside the CDR3, taken from reference TRBV7-9 and TRBJ2-3): DTGVSQNPRHKITKRGQNVTFRCDPISEHNRLYWYRQTLGQGPEFLTYFQNEAQLEKSRLLSDRFSAERPKGSFSTLEIQRTEQGDSAMYLCASSLGVLASDTQYFGPGTRLTVL.

V usage is TRBV19 and J usage is TRBJ1-2; D remains unclear. Germline CDR1 and CDR2: LNHDA and SQIVND (reference sequence). The CDR3 extends over 16 amino acids. The V gene lost 3 bases and the J gene lost 1 base, with 15 bases spanning the gap. The DNA of the CDR3 is TGTGCCAGTAGTATCGACCAGAGGTCCTATAACTATGGCTACACCTTC. Translated: CASSIDQRSYNYGYTF.

This clonotype was detected many times. The chain uses TRBV20-1 and TRBJ2-1; the D gene is possibly TRBD1 (5 bases). The CDR3 is made up of 14 amino acids. Trimming took 4 bases from V and 5 from J, leaving 15 bases between them. Germline-derived CDR1 and CDR2 are DFQATT and SNEGSKA (reference sequence). This chain's CDR3 is CSATALTGNNEQFF. The DNA of the CDR3 is TGCAGTGCTACGGCCCTAACAGGAAACAATGAGCAGTTCTTC.

At least ten counts were recorded for this clonotype. This chain connects TRBV2 to TRBJ1-4; D possibly corresponds to TRBD1 (6 bases). From germline, CDR1 is SNHLY and CDR2 FYNNEI. The CDR3 contains 13 residues. Trimming stripped 8 bases from V and 2 bases from J, with 9 bases between. The CDR3 sequence: CASLQGTNEKLFF. DNA of the CDR3: TGTGCCAGCTTACAGGGTACTAATGAAAAACTGTTTTTT.

This clonotype was counted many times. V and J are TRBV20-1 and TRBJ1-1; tentatively, D is TRBD1 (5 bases). Germline V gene data show CDR1 as DFQATT and CDR2 as SNEGSKA (reference sequence). V dropped 6 bases and J dropped 6 bases, with 14 bases sitting between them. This CDR3 is 12 amino acids long. The CDR3 spells CSAPGHPPEAFF. The CDR3 DNA sequence: TGCAGTGCACCAGGACACCCACCTGAAGCTTTCTTT.

The chain links TRBV19 to TRBJ1-3; D is unresolved. The germline V gene encodes CDR1 LNHDA and CDR2 SQIVND (reference sequence). With 0 bases removed from V and 2 bases from J, the gap between germline ends came to 11 bases. The CDR3 is 16 residues long. The DNA for the CDR3 is TGTGCCAGTAGTATAGATTCGTCGGGCCCTGGAAACACCATATATTTT. This codes for CASSIDSSGPGNTIYF.

This clonotype was seen only a few times. The chain employs TRBV20-1 and TRBJ2-2; TRBD2 aligns across 10 bases. J was trimmed by 2 bases and V by 1 base; bases with no gene match: 4. The CDR3 contains 16 residues. The germline gives CDR1 DFQATT, CDR2 SNEGSKA (reference sequence). CDR3 coding DNA: TGCAGTGCTAGAGGGAGCGGGAGGGTTAACACCGGGGAGCTGTTTTTT. This codes for CSARGSGRVNTGELFF.

Concerning this clonotype: At one end the junction does not follow the germline gene, possibly because of a read error. The chain is built from TRBV25-1 and TRBJ1-4, with D possibly being TRBD1 (6 bases). The DNA end favors TRBJ1-6, so the J call may be wrong. The CDR3 consists of 13 residues. CDR1 is MGHDK and CDR2 is SYGVNS in the germline V gene. The CDR3 sequence is CAMRGQGNPPLHF. The CDR3 DNA reads as TGTGCCATGCGGGGGCAGGGTAATCCACCCCTCCACTTT.

This clonotype was detected a few times. The chain employs TRBV30 and TRBJ2-2; no firm D call. V was pared by 0 bases and J by 3 bases, with 8 bases between. This CDR3 is built from 14 residues. CDR1 is GTSNPN, CDR2 SVGIG, per germline (reference sequence). The CDR3: CAWSVGDYTGELFF. The CDR3 DNA is TGTGCCTGGAGTGTAGGAGATTACACCGGGGAGCTGTTTTTT.

At least ten counts were recorded for this clonotype. The chain couples TRBV24-1 to TRBJ2-5; no reliable D call. Germline V gene lookup returns CDR1 KGHDR and CDR2 SFDVKD. The CDR3 consists of 11 residues. V lost 7 bases, J lost 3 bases, and 5 bases lay in between. The chain's CDR3 is CATRQKETQYF. In DNA, the CDR3 is TGTGCCACCAGACAGAAAGAGACCCAGTACTTC.

This clonotype was seen ten or more times. V is TRBV7-2 and J is TRBJ2-7, with a tentative D call TRBD2 (6 bases). Deletions cut 5 bases from V and 6 bases from J, with 11 bases between. The CDR3 length is 12 residues. Germline CDR1 SGHTA, CDR2 FQGNSA. Here the CDR3 DNA reads TGTGCCAGCAGCCGACTAGGTGTCGAGCAGTACTTC. It codes for CASSRLGVEQYF.

This clonotype was seen a few times. The rearrangement joins TRBV5-1 to TRBJ2-1; 9 nucleotides line up with TRBD2. J gave up 3 bases and V 0 bases, and 1 base lay outside the gene matches. This CDR3 contains 15 residues. In germline, CDR1 is SGHRS, CDR2 YFSETQ. The CDR3 DNA reads TGCGCCAGCAGCTTGGGCGGGAGGGTCTACAATGAGCAGTTCTTC. Translated: CASSLGGRVYNEQFF.

Here the CDR3 DNA reads TGTGCCAGCCCCCTCGCCCTCTTCTATGGCTACACCTTC. Translation gives CASPLALFYGYTF. The J gene is TRBJ1-2, the V gene TRBV18; D not certain. V was clipped by 8 bases and J by 4 bases, with 14 bases between them. From germline, CDR1 is KGHSH and CDR2 LQKENI. This CDR3 spans 13 amino acids.

There are many counts of this clonotype. As DNA, the CDR3 is TGTGCCACCAGTGATCCGGGACAGGGAGTCCCAGAGACCCAGTACTTC. Translated: CATSDPGQGVPETQYF. The rearrangement links TRBV24-1 to TRBJ2-5; 9 bases map to TRBD1. J gave up 4 bases and V 3 bases, and 8 bases lay outside the gene matches. Germline lookup yields CDR1 KGHDR and CDR2 SFDVKD. The CDR3 contains 16 residues.

In this sample, this clonotype turned up many times. This sequence joins TRBV2 and TRBJ2-3; D is ambiguous. Trimming took off 3 bases at V and 2 bases at J, with 12 bases between the two ends. In germline, CDR1 is SNHLY, CDR2 FYNNEI. The CDR3 length is 15 residues. The CDR3: CASSDLGGSTDTQYF. CDR3 sequence (DNA): TGTGCCAGCAGTGATCTAGGCGGATCCACAGATACGCAGTATTTT.

This clonotype was observed at least ten times. The rearrangement links TRBV6-2 or TRBV6-3 to TRBJ2-5; the D is unclear. V was trimmed by 0 bases and J by 5 bases, leaving 13 bases between them. Germline-derived CDR1 and CDR2 are MNHEY and SVGEGT. This CDR3 contains 15 residues. CDR3 loop: CASSYSAAPSETQYF. In nucleotides, the CDR3 is TGTGCCAGCAGTTACTCGGCGGCCCCTTCGGAGACCCAGTACTTC.

This clonotype appeared many times. V is TRBV12-3 or TRBV12-4 and J is TRBJ2-5; 8 nucleotides align to TRBD2. V dropped 3 bases and J dropped 2; count of bases not matched to a gene: 5. This CDR3 spans 15 amino acids. Here the CDR3 DNA reads TGTGCCAGCAGTTTTCGGGAGGGAGGGCAAGAGACCCAGTACTTC. Its translation: CASSFREGGQETQYF.

This clonotype has more than one count but fewer than ten. V usage is TRBV20-1 and J usage is TRBJ2-1, with TRBD2 matching over 11 bases. J was trimmed by 6 bases and V by 1 base; bases with no gene match: 14. There are 18 residues in the CDR3. Germline V gives CDR1 DFQATT, CDR2 SNEGSKA (reference sequence). CDR3 in amino acids: CSARAASVTSGGFNEQFF. The CDR3 DNA reads as TGCAGTGCTAGAGCAGCATCCGTAACTAGCGGGGGATTCAATGAGCAGTTCTTC.

This clonotype was recorded many times. This chain uses TRBV28 with TRBJ2-7; 8 bases align to TRBD2. Trimming cost V 3 bases and J 2 bases; bases outside gene matches: 9. The CDR3 extends over 16 amino acids. Germline V gives CDR1 MDHEN, CDR2 SYDVKM. The CDR3 nucleotides read TGTGCCAGCAGTTTGCCCGGCGGGGGGTCCGCCTACGAGCAGTACTTC. Translated: CASSLPGGGSAYEQYF.

This clonotype has just a few counts. This rearrangement joins TRBV6-2 or TRBV6-3 to TRBJ2-7; D call uncertain. The CDR3 has 15 residues. V was cut by 8 bases and J by 1 base, with 18 bases left in between. Germline V gene data show CDR1 as MNHEY and CDR2 as SVGEGT. The CDR3 region is CASVNSVGGSYEQYF. The CDR3 bases are TGTGCCAGCGTAAACTCGGTGGGCGGATCCTACGAGCAGTACTTC.

There are many counts of this clonotype. This chain links TRBV20-1 with TRBJ1-1; possibly TRBD1 for D (6 bases). This CDR3 is 15 amino acids long. The germline CDR1 and CDR2 sequences are DFQATT and SNEGSKA (reference sequence). Between the trimmed V and J ends, which lost 2 bases and 2 bases, there was a span of 15 bases. Here the CDR3 reads CSARRDTSVNTEAFF. The CDR3 DNA follows: TGCAGTGCTAGACGGGACACTTCGGTTAACACTGAAGCTTTCTTT.

A few counts support this clonotype. V usage is TRBV9 and J usage is TRBJ2-1; D may match TRBD1 or TRBD2 (5 bases each). In germline, CDR1 is SGDLS, CDR2 YYNGEE. V was pared by 0 bases and J by 6 bases, with 7 bases between. This CDR3 is built from 13 residues. CDR3 nucleotide sequence: TGTGCCAGCAGCGTAGAGAGGGGCAATGAGCAGTTCTTC. This translates into CASSVERGNEQFF. Full variable domain (remainder filled in from reference TRBV9 and TRBJ2-1): DSGVTQTPKHLITATGQRVTLRCSPRSGDLSVYWYQQSLDQGLQFLIQYYNGEERAKGNILERFSAQQFPDLHSELNLSSLELGDSALYFCASSVERGNEQFFGPGTRLTVL.

In its sample, this clonotype was seen many times. This chain joins TRBV2 and TRBJ2-7, with D perhaps TRBD1 (6 bases). CDR1 and CDR2 from the germline V gene are SNHLY and FYNNEI. CDR3 length: 12 residues. Trimming pared 11 bases from V and 2 bases from J, leaving 13 bases between. In DNA, the CDR3 is TGTGCCGCCTCCCAGGGGCCCTACGAGCAGTACTTC. This translates into CAASQGPYEQYF.

V and J are TRBV12-3 or TRBV12-4 and TRBJ2-7; the D call may be TRBD1 or TRBD2 (5 bases each). This CDR3 region has 15 residues. The ends were cut back, 8 bases at V and 6 bases at J, with 23 bases in the middle. The CDR3 nucleotides are TGTGCCAGCGGTCCCTGGGACCAAACATTAGGCGAGCAGTACTTC. As protein: CASGPWDQTLGEQYF.

The chain combines TRBV12-3 or TRBV12-4 with TRBJ2-1; tentatively, D is TRBD2 (5 bases). Trimming left V 6 bases short and J 2 bases short, with 11 bases between. The CDR3 is made up of 14 amino acids. The CDR3: CASRPEVTYNEQFF. The CDR3 nucleotides read TGTGCCAGCAGACCGGAGGTCACCTACAATGAGCAGTTCTTC.